These 4 T cell receptor beta chains were sequenced from one sample in a study of shared clonotypes between healthy human individuals. The table came from immunoSEQ multiplex PCR; TCRdb's copy has only in-frame clones and leaves some out. This sample has about 490,000 clones, with roughly four fifths found just once. Material: PBMCs. These receptors were obtained from a woman aged 35 to 49 in good health. Some clones in this sample may be carry-over from other donors' samples.

Comments on this clone: This sample includes further DNA sequences coding for the same CDR3. This chain uses TRBV6-1 with TRBJ2-2; 9 nucleotides align to TRBD1. Germline V lookup: CDR1 MNHNS, CDR2 SASEGT. With V trimmed by 2 bases and J by 4 bases, 5 bases remained unmatched. This CDR3 comprises 16 residues. The CDR3 protein is CASSEPRQGGTGELFF. The CDR3, as DNA: TGTGCCAGCAGTGAACCCCGACAGGGGGGCACCGGGGAGCTGTTTTTT.

The rearrangement uses TRBV30 and TRBJ2-7; the D gene could be TRBD1 or TRBD2 (5 bases each). CDR1 is GTSNPN and CDR2 is SVGIG in the germline V gene (reference sequence). This CDR3 is built from 11 residues. With 7 bases removed from V and 2 bases from J, the gap between germline ends came to 9 bases. The CDR3 sequence: CAYGDPYEQYF. CDR3 bases: TGTGCCTACGGGGACCCCTACGAGCAGTACTTC.

This clone was seen more than once but under ten times. The V gene is TRBV4-1, the J gene TRBJ2-1, with 11 bases lining up with TRBD1. The germline CDR1 and CDR2 sequences are MGHRA and YSYEKL. This CDR3 spans 17 amino acids. After removal of 1 base from V and 5 bases from J, the junction contained 7 bases not matched to a gene. The CDR3 nucleotides are TGCGCCAGCAGCCAAGTTGGACAGGGGGCAGGGGACAATGAGCAGTTCTTC. It is translated as CASSQVGQGAGDNEQFF.

The CDR3 is CASSLVRGWRETQYF. The CDR3 nucleotides are TGTGCCAGCAGCTTAGTCCGCGGGTGGCGGGAGACCCAGTACTTC. The genes are TRBV7-2 and TRBJ2-5; maybe TRBD2 (5 bases). The CDR3 sequence is 15 residues long. The V end lost 1 base, the J end lost 5 bases, and 14 bases lay between the germline ends. Germline assignment: CDR1 SGHTA and CDR2 FQGNSA.